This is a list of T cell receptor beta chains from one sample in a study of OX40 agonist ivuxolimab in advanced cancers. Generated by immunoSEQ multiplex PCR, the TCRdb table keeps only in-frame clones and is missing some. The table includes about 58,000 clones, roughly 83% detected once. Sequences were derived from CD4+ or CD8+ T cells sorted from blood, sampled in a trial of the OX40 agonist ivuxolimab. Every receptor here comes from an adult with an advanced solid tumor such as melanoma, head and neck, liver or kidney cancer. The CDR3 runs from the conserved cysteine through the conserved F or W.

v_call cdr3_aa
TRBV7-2 CASIGGGSNEQFF
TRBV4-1 CASSQDPGYTDTQYF
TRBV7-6 CASSLSLNQPQHF
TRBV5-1 CASSLGGTARNTEAFF
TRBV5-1 CASSLEIYSGNTIYF
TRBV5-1 CASTPGTENTEAFF
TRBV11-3 CASSQGETQYF
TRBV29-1 CSVEGAPSGNTIYF
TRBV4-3 CASSQDRVEKLFF
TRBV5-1 CASSLAETYGYTF
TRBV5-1 CASSLDPHTDTQYF
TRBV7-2 CASSSQTSGGPRQETQYF
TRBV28 CASGGRFFSGNTIYF
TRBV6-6 CASSYETGRTQYF
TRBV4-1 CASSQDWGTFTDTQYF
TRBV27 CASSLNPVTGQPQHF
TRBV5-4 CASSSRGFNEKLFF
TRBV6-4 CASSVNGGGGETQYF
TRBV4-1 CASSLSGTGVASPLHF
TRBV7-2 CASSPQVGGETQYF
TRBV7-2 CASSLSREAEAFF
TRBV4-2 CASSQGRWGASTDTQYF
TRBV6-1 CASSDRTNYGYTF
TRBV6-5 CASSYSSRNLNIQYF
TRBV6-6 CASSSSLRAQNTEAFF
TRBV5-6 CAGGRDEQYF
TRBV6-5 CASLGAGGYTF
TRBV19 CASSIEGAVYEQYF
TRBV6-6 CASSTETGNTIYF
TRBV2 CASSWTGGPNNSPLHF
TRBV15 CATSRRDRENGYTF
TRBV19 CASSSSGQQNTEAFF
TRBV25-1 CASSELQYGYTF
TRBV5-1 CASSLQGADEQYF
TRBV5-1 CASGTGGDTGELFF
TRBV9 CASSAQGYTEAFF
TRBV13 CATGRFSGGLDTQYF
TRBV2 CASSSERGETQYF
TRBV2 CASKGNDRTGEKLFF
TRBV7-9 CASTENTEAFF
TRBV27 CASSLFLLGFKEKLFF